This entry concerns a single TCR beta chain. Which antigen it targets is not known. No base quality values were provided; no much bigger clone lies one nucleotide off. This entry comes from a study of cytomegalovirus exposure and HLA in healthy donors (dated by TCRdb to the late 2010s). Context from the whole study: An earlier analysis of a few hundred of the donors reported 250 to 350 Gb of sequence data and 95 million to 140 million unique TCR beta sequences obtained from around 170 million T cells. An early release that covered around 590 HLA-typed donors contained approximately 300 gigabases of sequencing data and around 80 million unique TCR sequences. On average, 235,054 unique TCR beta nucleotide sequences were sequenced per donor among 300 to 500 genotyped donors of the cohort, with roughly 19% of those sequences being non-productive. Using immunosequencing, the study profiled T cell repertoires from about 620 subjects and related those repertoires to cytomegalovirus serostatus. The later analysis used no new phenotypic data to find candidate immune exposures, relying instead on TCR beta sequences and their occurrence across donors. The study combined high-throughput TCR immunosequencing, statistical association of individual TCRs with disease status, and machine learning to predict cytomegalovirus infection status. Both class I and class II loci were covered by HLA typing, at four-digit resolution. Typing coverage differed by locus: A, B, C, DRB1 and DQB1 were typed in roughly 620-630 donors, DQA1 in 500 to 550, DPA1 in some 600, and DPB1 in just under 480. A later genetic analysis used genome-wide SNP genotypes for about 55% of the 666 donors, treating that subset as a discovery cohort. Donor age, sex, ethnicity and CMV serostatus were collected together with the repertoire data. Among the roughly 400 genotyped donors, roughly 80% belonged to the genetic ancestry cluster associated with self-reported Caucasian donors. Along with the approximately 600-subject first cohort, a separate validation cohort of over a hundred different subjects was used. In a later analysis, previously published TCR beta repertoires from some 640 donors were re-analyzed and high-resolution HLA genotyping was added so that TCR occurrence patterns could be studied. The study was designed to test whether signatures of past pathogen exposure could be identified by cataloging public T cell receptors. An earlier analysis of several hundred of the donors used high-throughput TCR beta sequencing to judge whether each TCR beta V gene segment behaved as functional or pseudogenic. About five DR-DQ haplotypes were treated as single units for association and clustering because of strong linkage in the cohort. All discovery cohort repertoires had been generated on a single sequencing platform. What the study reported, not specific to this receptor: In a later analysis, several top co-occurrence clusters were reported to appear linked to parvovirus B19, influenza, CMV and Epstein-Barr virus. Specific HLA alleles were associated with around 18,000 TCR beta sequences at a false discovery rate of 0.05 in a later analysis. A cluster of highly shared sequence variants was judged likely to represent a technical artifact of the sequencing pipeline. In this cohort, only TCR beta chains were sequenced, and detectable features were limited by the absence of alpha or paired-chain data. A later analysis found that HLA-associated TCR beta chains were more clonally expanded and had lower generation probabilities than equally common non-associated chains. Because counts were too low, about 18 rarely observed V segments, including chromosome 9 orphons, were excluded from the earlier analysis of 587 of the donors. Some IMGT-functional V segments, including TRBV6-2 and TRBV6-3, could not be told apart with the 87-base-pair reads, so those segments were excluded. CMV serostatus was the only immune exposure information available for the cohort. In vitro tests confirmed that a few of the cytomegalovirus-associated TCR beta chains recognize cytomegalovirus antigens. Because some donors lacked HLA typing at each locus, the association tests relied only on the typed subset. A later analysis found that most CMV-associated TCR beta chains appeared HLA-restricted, with HLA associations seemingly driven largely by CMV exposure. In both the original and validation cohorts, the classifier was reported to diagnose cytomegalovirus status with high specificity and sensitivity. It was suggested by the authors that the approach could potentially be generalized to other disease states and immunological phenotypes. Broadly in line with IMGT annotations, most TCR beta V segments showed up in productive rearrangements about 87% or about 30% of the time in an earlier analysis of 587 of the donors. In a later analysis, TCR association rates were found to vary across HLA loci, with the most associated TCRs seen for DRB1 alleles and the fewest for HLA-C alleles. Correlated functional status among segregating V segments might reflect linkage disequilibrium, but an unknown experimental factor could not be ruled out. V-gene and J-gene trimming of TCR beta chains was associated with a missense DCLRE1C variant in a later genetic analysis, and the association was replicated in an independent cohort. A further reported finding was that TCR beta sequences accurately predicted the HLA-A and HLA-B alleles for most subjects in the first cohort. The study gave a list of about 170 TCR beta chains associated with cytomegalovirus. Across donors, most TCR sequences were observed very rarely, whereas some public TCRs were present in many individuals. Sequencing depth was assumed to be roughly uniform across donors in the presence/absence analyses, though that assumption may not hold. Strong co-occurrence of HLA alleles, especially DR and DQ, made assigning TCR associations to individual alleles difficult. According to a later genetic analysis, donors in an Asian-associated ancestry cluster had fewer N-insertions in productive TCRs than the approximately 670-donor mean.

The cohort was made up of around 720 healthy bone marrow donors. Cohort members were all nominally healthy when sampled, although unrecorded immune exposures were likely present. The donor was CMV seronegative and was included in the group of several hundred seronegative cohort members. A peripheral blood sample was collected from each donor, and TCR beta sequencing was performed on peripheral blood mononuclear cells. Genomic DNA extraction from the blood cell samples was performed with the Qiagen DNeasy Blood Extraction Kit. Receptors were amplified or captured by the immunoSEQ multiplex PCR assay. For the multiplex PCR, a mixture combining 60 forward primers for TCR Vbeta segments and 13 reverse primers for TCR Jbeta segments was used. A multiplex PCR assay on genomic DNA amplified the CDR3 region of rearranged TCR beta genes. Amplified TCR beta libraries were sequenced as 87-base-pair reads on the Illumina HiSeq System. Under the source paper's analysis protocol: In a later analysis, some 80 million unique TCR beta chains were counted across the roughly 610 repertoires, and about 9.9 million of these chains were shared by at least two donors. Raw reads were error-corrected and collapsed into unique sequences with a nearest-neighbor algorithm that merged closely related sequences to remove PCR and sequencing errors. V, D and J gene segments were assigned by aligning CDR3 sequences to IMGT reference sequences. For a sequence to be retained, a match of at least six nucleotides to both a V gene segment and a J gene segment was required. A rearrangement was called productive if the CDR3 had no stop codons and remained in frame with V and J, and every other rearrangement was called non-productive. Following IMGT convention, CDR3 was defined as the stretch from the second conserved V-encoded cysteine up to the conserved J-encoded phenylalanine. Sequences without an unambiguous match to a single V gene segment were excluded from the earlier analysis of over 500 of the donors. In an earlier analysis of about 590 of the donors, a V segment was called functional when productive rearrangements were above 56.7%, and segregating when the standard deviation between donors exceeded 5%. To diagnose cytomegalovirus status from the catalog of TCR beta chain sequences, a statistical classification framework was built. V and J gene assignment, in a later analysis, came from comparing TCR nucleotide sequences with IMGT/GENE-DB human TR gene sequences. A later analysis assigned CDR3 sequences and most-parsimonious VDJ recombination scenarios with the TCRdist pipeline. A later analysis defined each TCR beta chain by its CDR3 amino acid sequence plus V-gene family, and excluded reads lacking a unique V-gene family. To address suspected cross-contamination and a sequencing artifact, a later analysis removed over 500 highly shared, low-generation-probability nucleotide sequences. For each public chain, a later analysis derived a clonal expansion index from normalized ranks of inferred template counts within each repertoire. A later analysis computed generation probabilities with a VDJ recombination model fitted to out-of-frame rearrangements, and checked the results against IGoR. In a later analysis, TCR-TCR, TCR-HLA and TCR-CMV co-occurrence was scored with hypergeometric tests, and a repertoire-size bias correction was applied to TCR pairs. To estimate false discovery rates, a later analysis permuted the HLA or CMV assignments 20 times. In a later analysis, co-occurring TCRs were grouped using DBSCAN, and TCRdist sequence similarity was added for clustering within HLA-allele-positive subsets. For co-occurrence clustering, repertoires with fewer than 30,000 or more than 120,000 public chains were excluded, along with roughly 5 repertoires with anomalous nucleotide sharing. TCRdb carries this immuneACCESS record with in-frame sequences only. Its versions omit some clonotypes, under half of them owing to an unresolved V gene in the studies checked, with the rest unexplained. V and J calls and clone size are those listed in that table; D and trimming were worked out from the DNA. Across this sample there are approximately 190,000 clones, with approximately 90% seen only once. The ten largest clones take up around 0.99% of the sample.

V sheds 11 bases and J sheds 6 bases, leaving 14 bases between their ends. There are 11 amino acids in the CDR3, from cysteine to phenylalanine inclusive. Only CDR3 DNA is held: 33 bases, read in frame from base 1. The germline V gene sets CDR1 to ENHRY and CDR2 to SYGVKD. The receptor's source is a boy aged 2-15 years in good health and CMV-seronegative. The chain joins TRBV10-3 to TRBJ2-7; TRBD1 might be the D gene, on 6 matching bases. The sample comprised PBMCs. The DNA reads TGTGCCGTAAGGGGGTTGGGCGAGCAGTACTTC. This sequence encodes CAVRGLGEQYF.